This T cell receptor (beta chain) was retrieved from a study of T cell responses to AZD1222 COVID-19 vaccine. V was shortened by 2 bases and J by 6 bases, with 9 bases between the two germline ends. Germline V gives CDR1 SGDLS, CDR2 YYNGEE. CDR3 length: 14 residues. Clones were read by immunoSEQ multiplex PCR, and TCRdb kept only the in-frame ones, dropping some. The sample holds some 130,000 clones, about 90% seen once. In regard to this clone: Its antigen is currently unknown.

Study-wide results and limits: Regions 160-218 and 743-854 held dominance among vaccine-associated CD4 TCRs, which spanned spike. Donor demographics were predominantly white British with a female majority; clonal diversity may be underestimated.

The V and J genes are TRBV9 and TRBJ1-6; D is unresolved. The sequencing used peripheral blood, collected on day 0 of AZD1222 vaccination. The sequence derives from an adult in good health. The CDR3 DNA is TGTGCCAGCAGCGTCTCTGGGTCTAATTCACCCCTCCACTTT. This translates into CASSVSGSNSPLHF.